Presented here are 8 T cell receptor beta chains from one specimen sequenced in a study of cytomegalovirus exposure and HLA in healthy donors. 60 Vbeta and 13 Jbeta primers were used in PCR. TCRdb's copy holds only in-frame clones and misses some; the assay was immunoSEQ multiplex PCR. The sample contains 99,000 or so clones, 78% of which appear only once. Material for sequencing was PBMCs. Receptors were obtained from a man aged 25 to 45 in good health and CMV-seronegative.

The chain is built from TRBV11-2 and TRBJ2-1, with D maybe TRBD1 (6 bases). CDR1 is SGHAT, CDR2 FQNNGV, per germline. V was shortened by 2 bases and J by 3 bases, with 14 bases between the two germline ends. This CDR3 comprises 16 residues. CDR3 DNA: TGTGCCAGCAGCTTATCTACAGGGATGGGCTACAATGAGCAGTTCTTC. It is translated as CASSLSTGMGYNEQFF.

This chain links TRBV25-1 with TRBJ1-4; D is perhaps TRBD1 (6 bases). This CDR3 spans 13 amino acids. V lost 7 bases and J lost 8, with 14 bases in between. Germline V gene sequence: CDR1 MGHDK, CDR2 SYGVNS. The CDR3: CASKEQGNEKLFF. CDR3 bases: TGTGCCAGCAAGGAACAGGGTAACGAAAAACTGTTTTTT. Supplemented by reference TRBV25-1 and TRBJ1-4, the full variable domain reads EADIYQTPRYLVIGTGKKITLECSQTMGHDKMYWYQQDPGMELHLIHYSYGVNSTEKGDLSSESTVSRIRTEHFPLTLESARPSHTSQYLCASKEQGNEKLFFGSGTQLSVL.

This CDR3 reads CASRKGQGGNSPLHF. The CDR3, as DNA: TGCGCCAGCAGGAAGGGACAGGGAGGTAATTCACCCCTCCACTTT. V is TRBV10-2 and J is TRBJ1-6; 9 nucleotides align to TRBD1. This CDR3 is built from 15 residues. The germline CDR1 and CDR2 sequences are WSHSY and SAAADI. Germline trimming cut 6 bases from V and 6 bases from J; bases unmatched to any gene: 6.

V usage is TRBV18 and J usage is TRBJ2-7; perhaps TRBD2 as D (5 bases). The CDR3 contains 19 residues. Germline assignment: CDR1 KGHSH and CDR2 LQKENI. V gave up 2 bases and J gave up 4 bases, with 27 bases separating them. CDR3 residues: CASSPFWSGNPLWGYEQYF. The CDR3 nucleotides are TGTGCCAGCTCACCATTTTGGTCCGGGAACCCCCTCTGGGGATACGAGCAGTACTTC. Full variable domain (missing parts from reference TRBV18 and TRBJ2-7): NAGVMQNPRHLVRRRGQEARLRCSPMKGHSHVYWYRQLPEEGLKFMVYLQKENIIDESGMPKERFSAEFPKEGPSILRIQQVVRGDSAAYFCASSPFWSGNPLWGYEQYFGPGTRLTVT.

The chain has TRBV2 and TRBJ2-3; perhaps TRBD1 as D (6 bases). The CDR3 is 14 residues long. The germline CDR1 and CDR2 sequences are SNHLY and FYNNEI. V lost 4 bases and J 3 bases, leaving 11 bases between the germline ends. In DNA form, the CDR3 reads TGTGCCAGCAGTGCGACAGGATCAACAGATACGCAGTATTTT. This sequence encodes CASSATGSTDTQYF.

J is TRBJ2-7 and V is TRBV7-9, with D possibly matching TRBD1 (5 bases). This CDR3 is built from 15 residues. Trimming pared 5 bases from V and 5 bases from J, leaving 19 bases between. The germline gives CDR1 SEHNR, CDR2 FQNEAQ (reference sequence). CDR3 residues: CASSRRLGQGDEQYF. The CDR3 region has the DNA TGTGCCAGCAGCCGCAGATTGGGGCAGGGCGACGAGCAGTACTTC.

This clone has only a few counts. The chain joins TRBV29-1 to TRBJ1-2; the D gene is possibly TRBD1 (6 bases). This CDR3 comprises 12 residues. The germline V gene has CDR1 SQVTM and CDR2 ANQGSEA. CDR3 in DNA: TGCAGGGTGGCGGGGGGCGACTATGGCTACACCTTC. It is translated as CRVAGGDYGYTF.

Turning to this clone: The junction shows a germline mismatch at one end, possibly a read error. The chain joins TRBV6-5 to TRBJ1-1, with D unresolved. Germline V lookup: CDR1 MNHEY, CDR2 SVGAGI. The CDR3 is made up of 14 amino acids. The CDR3 bases are TGTGCCAGCACTCTGAGTCGGATGGGCACTGAGGCTTTCTTT. Amino acids: CASTLSRMGTEAFF.